These T cell receptor beta chains were read from a single sample in a study of cytomegalovirus exposure and HLA in healthy donors. Data came from immunoSEQ multiplex PCR; TCRdb stores just in-frame clones and leaves some out. Among 160,000 or so clones listed, around 79% were seen once. Material for sequencing was PBMCs. The receptors stem from a man aged 40-50 years in good health and CMV-seropositive. Both conserved end residues are part of each CDR3. Size values are once, few and many counts, or a class for expanded clones, and some rows have none.

j_gene	len	abundance	v_gene	CDR3aa
TRBJ1-2	12	-	TRBV28	CASTGLWEGYTF
TRBJ1-1	14	-	TRBV11-3	CASSLTGGYTEAFF
TRBJ2-5	14	-	TRBV28	CASSLLGQDRTQYF
TRBJ1-3	15	many	TRBV5-8	CASSFSPSSGNTIYF
TRBJ2-7	14	-	TRBV7-3	CASSPGLAGHEQYF
TRBJ1-2	16	-	TRBV6-1	CASSGAGAASNYGYTF
TRBJ2-3	14	-	TRBV19	CASSGTGETDTQYF
TRBJ2-1	13	few	TRBV13	CASRRGVVNEQFF
TRBJ2-7	13	-	TRBV15	CATSNRMTYEQYF
TRBJ2-7	11	-	TRBV14	CASSQYYEQYF
TRBJ1-2	15	few	TRBV4-2	CASSQDNGRPDGYTF
TRBJ1-2	14	few	TRBV6-5	CASSSTDSGYGYTF
TRBJ2-3	15	-	TRBV6-5	CASSWGLAATDTQYF
TRBJ2-1	15	-	TRBV7-3	CASSSGLGSYNEQFF
TRBJ1-1	16	-	TRBV28	CASSLSPGGVSSEAFF
TRBJ2-1	12	-	TRBV7-9	CASSQDWNEQFF
TRBJ1-2	12	-	TRBV2	CASRDSNYGYTF
TRBJ2-1	15	once	TRBV13	CASRPLADLYNEQFF
TRBJ2-7	15	-	TRBV6-5	CASSLGTVTLYEQYF
TRBJ1-6	14	-	TRBV4-2	CASSQAGGNSPLHF
TRBJ2-7	17	-	TRBV7-7	CASSLTNGLAVPYEQYF
TRBJ2-3	15	-	TRBV7-3	CASSLTASGSGTQYF
TRBJ1-5	15	-	TRBV19	CASIDRPASNQPQHF
TRBJ2-7	12	-	TRBV7-2	CASSLDTDEQYF
TRBJ2-5	15	-	TRBV5-1	CASSLEVTGVETQYF
TRBJ2-1	19	-	TRBV10-1	CASLYPSGGAGGKGSEQFF
TRBJ2-7	14	-	TRBV27	CASSLRRGPVEQYF
TRBJ2-1	15	-	TRBV9	CASSPSGRAYNEQFF
TRBJ2-1	16	-	TRBV7-6	CASSLELAGGPKEQFF
TRBJ2-1	14	-	TRBV27	CASSPQDSSREQFF
TRBJ2-7	15	few	TRBV6-1	CASSPGAGGSYEQYF
TRBJ2-7	17	-	TRBV19	CASSPYRTSGSSYEQYF
TRBJ2-3	15	-	TRBV5-6	CATFYRAGVRDTQYF
TRBJ2-7	13	few	TRBV10-3	CAIKGQGSHEQYF
TRBJ2-5	14	-	TRBV7-9	CASSQRQAGETQYF
TRBJ1-2	15	-	TRBV18	CASSPGTDNFWGYTF
TRBJ1-5	12	-	TRBV6-1	CASSNGVQPQHF
TRBJ2-7	13	-	TRBV7-2	CASSPYLAAAQYF
TRBJ2-7	15	-	TRBV19	CASSARDTGSYEQYF
TRBJ1-1	15	few	TRBV28	CASSPPGTGTGEAFF
TRBJ2-5	15	-	TRBV5-1	CASSEGLAGQETQYF
TRBJ2-1	13	-	TRBV9	CASSLNQASEQFF
TRBJ2-1	18	once	TRBV19	CASSIPHPWGLADNEQFF
TRBJ2-3	14	-	TRBV10-3	CAIRRSQSTDTQYF
TRBJ2-1	12	-	TRBV28	CASSLAPGGQVF